This T cell receptor (beta chain) stems from a study of control samples from healthy donors and cancer patients. V lost 7 bases and J 9 bases, leaving 25 bases between the germline ends. Germline CDR1 MDHEN, CDR2 SYDVKM. The CDR3 is 17 amino acids. The sample holds one count of this clone. Assay used: immunoSEQ multiplex PCR; TCRdb lists only in-frame clones, some missing. The table lists 70,000 to 90,000 clones, roughly 94% of them singletons. The rearrangement links TRBV28 to TRBJ1-6; a possible D gene is TRBD1 (5 bases). The sequencing input was blood. This TCR was recovered from a woman aged 40 to 49 in good health. The CDR3 sequence is CASTDRGRTSFGSPLHF. CDR3 sequence (DNA): TGTGCCAGCACCGACAGAGGACGAACCTCTTTCGGTTCACCCCTCCACTTT.